The 24 T cell receptor beta chains below come from one sample, sequenced in a study of glioma-infiltrating T cells. Amplification of TCR alpha and beta CDR3 regions from RNA used iRepertoire nested multiplex PCR. One entry per CDR3 protein results from TCRdb running MiXCR on the multiplex PCR reads. The table lists 150,000 to 200,000 distinct CDR3 sequences, more than 35% of them singletons. The sequenced material came from glioma tissue, nonneoplastic brain tissue, or PBMCs (not recorded which). The receptor set was obtained from a human donor with low-grade glioma or glioblastoma, undergoing nonglioma brain surgery, or in good health (not recorded which).

For this clonotype: At one boundary the junction diverges from the germline segment, which might be a read error. V gene TRBV20-1 combines with J gene TRBJ2-1; 12 bases align to TRBD2. In germline, CDR1 is DFQATT, CDR2 SNEGSKA (reference sequence). The CDR3 is 15 residues long. The CDR3 sequence is CSAGLAGKSYNEKFF. The CDR3 DNA is TGCAGTGCCGGACTAGCGGGAAAGTCCTACAATGAGAAGTTCTTC.

Points on this clonotype: A read error is possible here, since a much larger clone lies one base away. This sequence joins TRBV15 and TRBJ2-7; D unresolved. Trimming removed 9 bases at V and 3 bases at J, with 15 bases between. This CDR3 has 13 amino acids. The germline gives CDR1 LNHNV, CDR2 YYDKDF (reference sequence). The CDR3 region is CATSSTNLYEQYF. The CDR3 DNA follows: TGTGCCACTTCGAGTACTAACCTCTACGAGCAGTACTTC.

As regards this clonotype: A clone one base away is much larger, so this may be a read error. The chain recombines TRBV6-1 with TRBJ2-2, with 7 bases fitting TRBD1. Germline CDR1 MNHNS, CDR2 SASEGT. The CDR3 has 13 residues. With V trimmed by 11 bases and J by 5 bases, 8 bases remained unmatched. Written as DNA, the CDR3 is TGTGCCGTTCTGGGACAGAAAACCGGGGAGCTGTTTTTT. Translating gives CAVLGQKTGELFF.

The chain uses TRBV6-1 and TRBJ2-1; D is uncertain. V was cut by 2 bases and J by 9 bases, with 14 bases left in between. The V gene's germline CDR1 is MNHNS and CDR2 SASEGT. The CDR3 loop spans 14 amino acids. The DNA for the CDR3 is TGTGCCAGCAGTGAACCCACCAGGCCTAGTGAGCAGTTCTTC. Residues: CASSEPTRPSEQFF.

This clonotype was counted many times. The chain has TRBV4-1 and TRBJ1-6; the D is unclear. Germline CDR1 MGHRA, CDR2 YSYEKL. This CDR3 has 15 amino acids. V lost 1 base and J lost 6, with 10 bases in between. The chain's CDR3 is CASSQGKGPNSPLHF. The CDR3 nucleotides read TGCGCCAGCAGCCAAGGAAAGGGTCCTAATTCACCCCTCCACTTT.

Concerning this clonotype itself: A much larger clone lies one base from this, so it may be a read error. J is TRBJ2-5 and V is TRBV15; D not resolved. CDR1 and CDR2 (germline): LNHNV, YYDKDF (reference sequence). The CDR3 has 14 amino acids. The CDR3 DNA reads as TGTGCCACCAGCAGAGTGGTACCTGGCGAGACCAAGTACTTC. Protein: CATSRVVPGETKYF.

The chain has TRBV27 and TRBJ1-5; D gene uncertain. Looked up from germline, CDR1 is MNHEY and CDR2 is SMNVEV (reference sequence). There are 13 residues in the CDR3. V was trimmed by 3 bases and J by 10 bases, leaving 13 bases between them. The CDR3 is CASSFPPLSPQHF. In DNA, the CDR3 is TGTGCCAGCAGTTTTCCCCCTCTCTCTCCCCAGCATTTT.

This clonotype was seen ten or more times. The rearrangement joins TRBV15 to TRBJ1-2, with 10 bases fitting TRBD1. V trimming: 4 bases; J trimming: 4 bases; junction bases outside the gene matches: 9. This CDR3 is built from 16 residues. CDR1 LNHNV and CDR2 YYDKDF come from the germline V gene (reference sequence). The CDR3 loop is CATSTERTGGSYGYTF. The DNA for the CDR3 is TGTGCCACCAGCACTGAGAGGACAGGGGGATCCTATGGCTACACCTTC.

Only a few counts were recorded for this clonotype. The V gene is TRBV29-1, the J gene TRBJ2-7, with 8 positions matching TRBD1. The V gene's germline CDR1 is SQVTM and CDR2 ANQGSEA. The CDR3 spans 13 residues. With V trimmed by 6 bases and J by 5 bases, 9 bases remained unmatched. CDR3 bases: TGCAGCGTGTCCGGGACAGGTATTCACGAGCAGTACTTC. It translates to CSVSGTGIHEQYF.

This clonotype was detected many times. This sequence joins TRBV20-1 and TRBJ1-3, with D unclear. This CDR3 region has 15 residues. Trimming removed 1 base from V and 0 bases from J, with 10 bases in between. The germline gives CDR1 DFQATT, CDR2 SNEGSKA (reference sequence). CDR3: CSARGSRHSGNTIYF. Written as DNA, the CDR3 is TGCAGTGCTAGAGGTAGCCGACACTCTGGAAACACCATATATTTT.

The genes are TRBV19 and TRBJ2-1, with D perhaps matching TRBD1 (6 bases). The germline CDR1 and CDR2 sequences are LNHDA and SQIVND (reference sequence). Between the trimmed V and J ends, which lost 6 bases and 8 bases, there was a span of 14 bases. The CDR3 contains 13 residues. For the CDR3, the DNA is TGTGCCAGTAGGCAGGGGAACAGCCATGAGCAGTTCTTC. As protein: CASRQGNSHEQFF.

As to this clonotype: A much larger clone differs from this one at a single base, so this may be a read error. The J gene is TRBJ2-3, the V gene TRBV7-2; perhaps TRBD2 as D (6 bases). This CDR3 has 15 residues. Trimming took 5 bases from V and 0 from J, leaving 12 bases between them. Germline-derived CDR1 and CDR2 are SGHTA and FQGNSA. The CDR3 nucleotides are TGTGCCAGCAGCGCCGGGACTTCTAGCACAGATACGCAGTATTTT. Residues: CASSAGTSSTDTQYF.

As concerns this clonotype: A much larger clone sits a single nucleotide away, making a read error possible. This chain joins TRBV28 and TRBJ2-1; the D is unclear. The germline V gene has CDR1 MDHEN and CDR2 SYDVKM. This CDR3 has 14 amino acids. V gave up 5 bases and J gave up 10 bases, with 18 bases separating them. Here the CDR3 DNA reads TGTGCCAGCAGTAACTCGCGGCTCCCTTACGAGCAGTTCTTC. This gives the protein CASSNSRLPYEQFF.

In its sample, this clonotype was seen many times. The rearrangement uses TRBV4-1 and TRBJ1-3; TRBD1 might be the D (5 bases). Germline V gene sequence: CDR1 MGHRA, CDR2 YSYEKL. The CDR3 has 16 amino acids. Trimming shortened V by 0 bases and J by 0 bases, and 9 bases separated the two germline ends. The CDR3 DNA follows: TGCGCCAGCAGCCAAGATAGGGGAATCTCTGGAAACACCATATATTTT. It codes for CASSQDRGISGNTIYF.

Points on this clonotype: A much larger clone is a single base away; this may be a read error. The rearrangement uses TRBV20-1 and TRBJ2-2, with D uncertain. The CDR3 totals 15 residues. Trimming pared 4 bases from V and 3 bases from J, leaving 15 bases between. Germline CDR1 reads DFQATT; CDR2 reads SNEGSKA (reference sequence). The chain's CDR3 is CSAIILGVDTGELFF. CDR3 nucleotide sequence: TGCAGTGCTATAATATTAGGTGTGGACACCGGGGAGCTGTTTTTT.

A single count supports this clonotype. A much more abundant neighbour one base away suggests this may be a read error. This chain connects TRBV19 to TRBJ2-7, with no clear D. The CDR3 spans 14 residues. From germline, CDR1 is LNHDA and CDR2 SQIVND (reference sequence). V was trimmed by 3 bases and J by 6 bases, leaving 15 bases between them. The chain's CDR3 is CASSIRMTTCEQYF. DNA of the CDR3: TGTGCCAGTAGTATCCGAATGACGACCTGCGAGCAGTACTTC.

With regard to this clonotype: A much bigger clone sits one base away, suggesting this may be a read error. The chain joins TRBV28 to TRBJ2-1; TRBD2 matches at 8 bases. The CDR3 runs to 17 residues. Germline V lookup: CDR1 MDHEN, CDR2 SYDVKM. V was pared by 5 bases and J by 9 bases, with 18 bases of the junction left unmatched. The CDR3 is CASSRYLPGGPGIEQFF. The CDR3 DNA sequence: TGTGCCAGCAGTCGTTACCTCCCGGGAGGGCCGGGGATTGAGCAGTTCTTC.

The rearrangement uses TRBV19 and TRBJ2-1, with a tentative D call TRBD2 (5 bases). The CDR3 runs to 13 residues. Germline V gene sequence: CDR1 LNHDA, CDR2 SQIVND (reference sequence). Trimming took off 4 bases at V and 5 bases at J, with 9 bases between the two ends. DNA for the CDR3: TGTGCCAGTAGTACGGACTTCCACAATGAGCAGTTCTTC. Translation: CASSTDFHNEQFF.

Details on this clonotype: One base away lies a much larger clone, so this may be a sequencing read error. The V and J genes are TRBV2 and TRBJ1-1; a possible D gene is TRBD1 (6 bases). Per germline, CDR1 SNHLY and CDR2 FYNNEI. The CDR3 covers 13 residues. CDR3 sequence (DNA): TGTGCCAGCCTTGGAAACAGGGACACTAAAGCTTTCTTT. Amino acids: CASLGNRDTKAFF.

For this clonotype: A much larger clone sits a single nucleotide away, making a read error possible. DNA of the CDR3: TGTGCCAGCAGCCAAGATATTGTCCACACTGAAGCTTTCTTT. Encoded protein: CASSQDIVHTEAFF. V and J are TRBV14 and TRBJ1-1; D uncertain. V shed 0 bases and J shed 3 bases, with 8 bases lying between them. The CDR3 covers 14 residues. Germline-derived CDR1 and CDR2 are SGHDN and FVKESK.

This clonotype appeared many times. The J gene is TRBJ2-7, the V gene TRBV28; D possibly corresponds to TRBD2 (6 bases). V lost 9 bases, J lost 6 bases, and 15 bases lay in between. The germline CDR1 and CDR2 sequences are MDHEN and SYDVKM. The CDR3 consists of 12 residues. This CDR3 reads CASTSTALEQYF. The CDR3 DNA follows: TGTGCCAGTACTAGCACAGCCCTCGAGCAGTACTTC. The whole variable domain, remainder taken from reference TRBV28 and TRBJ2-7, is DVKVTQSSRYLVKRTGEKVFLECVQDMDHENMFWYRQDPGLGLRLIYFSYDVKMKEKGDIPEGYSVSREKKERFSLILESASTNQTSMYLCASTSTALEQYFGPGTRLTVT.

Concerning this clonotype itself: A much larger clone differs from this one at a single base, so this may be a read error. This chain connects TRBV28 to TRBJ1-6; D may be TRBD1 (5 bases). Germline CDR1 MDHEN, CDR2 SYDVKM. The CDR3 runs to 13 residues. In DNA, the CDR3 is TGTGCCAGCAGCACAGGCTATAATCCACCCCTCCACTTT. Protein: CASSTGYNPPLHF.

This clonotype was counted at least ten times. The chain couples TRBV28 to TRBJ2-7; 8 nucleotides agree with TRBD2. The CDR3 runs 15 residues. Germline CDR1 and CDR2: MDHEN and SYDVKM. V lost 1 base, J lost 2 bases, and 4 bases stayed unmatched. The CDR3 DNA follows: TGTGCCAGCAGTTTATCAGCGGGAGAGACCTACGAGCAGTACTTC. Protein sequence: CASSLSAGETYEQYF.

The chain couples TRBV7-9 to TRBJ2-2; D may be TRBD1 (5 bases). Germline CDR1 SEHNR, CDR2 FQNEAQ (reference sequence). The CDR3 is 15 residues long. Trimming removed 6 bases at V and 3 bases at J, with 14 bases between. The CDR3, as DNA: TGTGCCAGCAGTCTCAGGGTCCAGCACACCGGGGAGCTGTTTTTT. Protein product: CASSLRVQHTGELFF. Together with reference TRBV7-9 and TRBJ2-2, the CDR3 gives the full variable domain: DTGVSQNPRHKITKRGQNVTFRCDPISEHNRLYWYRQTLGQGPEFLTYFQNEAQLEKSRLLSDRFSAERPKGSFSTLEIQRTEQGDSAMYLCASSLRVQHTGELFFGEGSRLTVL.